One sample yielded the 26 T cell receptor beta chains listed below, sequenced in a study of shared clonotypes between healthy human individuals. Assay: immunoSEQ multiplex PCR; the TCRdb copy retains only in-frame clones and omits some. The sample lists some 2.3 million clones, 90% to 95% occurring once. Sequenced material: naive CD4+ T cells from PBMCs. The sample's subset: CD45RA+ positively selected. These receptor sequences come from a man between 18 and 35 years old in good health. Some clones in this sample may be carry-over from other donors' samples.

The rearrangement links TRBV21-1 to TRBJ2-7; the tabulated D call, TRBD2, remains unverified against the DNA. TRBV21-1 is a listed pseudogene. This CDR3 spans 11 amino acids. The CDR3 DNA is TGTGCCAGCAGCCGAGGGAGGGGGGAGTACTTC. It translates to CASSRGRGEYF.

This sequence joins TRBV19 and TRBJ2-3, with D perhaps TRBD1 or TRBD2 (5 bases each). The CDR3 is made up of 17 amino acids. Germline V gives CDR1 LNHDA, CDR2 SQIVND (reference sequence). Trimming took off 2 bases at V and 2 bases at J, with 17 bases between the two ends. The CDR3 is CASSIRRRGEYTDTQYF. As DNA, the CDR3 is TGTGCCAGTAGTATAAGGCGGAGAGGGGAATACACAGATACGCAGTATTTT.

V is TRBV18 and J is TRBJ1-1; 10 bases match TRBD1. Germline values: CDR1 KGHSH, CDR2 LQKENI. CDR3 size: 17 residues. Trimming at V came to 2 bases and at J to 5 bases, leaving 11 bases not matched to a gene. This CDR3 reads CASSPMRQGAIVTEAFF. CDR3 DNA: TGTGCCAGCTCACCAATGAGACAGGGGGCCATCGTTACTGAAGCTTTCTTT.

This chain's CDR3 is CASSARRAETQYF. The CDR3 DNA sequence: TGTGCCAGCAGCGCCAGGCGGGCAGAGACCCAGTACTTC. The chain combines TRBV7-3 with TRBJ2-5; TRBD2 might be the D (5 bases). V was cut by 5 bases and J by 4 bases, with 11 bases left in between. The CDR3 totals 13 residues. Germline V gene lookup returns CDR1 SGHTA and CDR2 FQGTGA.

The V and J genes are TRBV6-5 and TRBJ1-5; 8 nucleotides match TRBD1. CDR1 MNHEY and CDR2 SVGAGI come from the germline V gene. The CDR3 spans 15 residues. With 6 bases clipped from V and 0 bases from J, the junction kept 4 bases outside the gene matches. CDR3 region: CASRMDRDSNQPQHF. For the CDR3, the DNA is TGTGCCAGCAGGATGGACAGGGATAGCAATCAGCCCCAGCATTTT.

The rearrangement links TRBV9 to TRBJ1-2; D might be TRBD1 (5 bases). V lost 2 bases to trimming and J lost 7 bases, with 18 bases between them. The germline gives CDR1 SGDLS, CDR2 YYNGEE. This CDR3 contains 15 residues. CDR3 sequence reads: CASSVRDAGLFGYTF. The CDR3 DNA sequence: TGTGCCAGCAGCGTTCGGGACGCCGGGTTATTTGGCTACACCTTC.

V usage is TRBV19 and J usage is TRBJ2-7; D assignment may be TRBD1 or TRBD2 (5 bases each). Germline CDR1 reads LNHDA; CDR2 reads SQIVND (reference sequence). This CDR3 comprises 14 residues. V shed 6 bases and J shed 7 bases, with 19 bases lying between them. CDR3 coding DNA: TGTGCCAGTAGCGTCGGGACGGCGACGTGGGAGCAGTACTTC. Its protein is CASSVGTATWEQYF.

V is TRBV6-4 and J is TRBJ1-1; 7 bases are a match to TRBD1. CDR3 length: 15 amino acids. The V segment lost 6 bases and the J segment 3 bases; nucleotides outside the gene matches: 10. Per the germline V gene, CDR1 is MRHNA and CDR2 is SNTAGT. CDR3 nucleotides: TGTGCCAGCAGCCCGGCTACAGGGGTTTACACTGAAGCTTTCTTT. Protein product: CASSPATGVYTEAFF.

V gene TRBV7-8 combines with J gene TRBJ1-5; TRBD1 aligns across 9 bases. CDR3 length: 17 amino acids. Trimming at V came to 5 bases and at J to 3 bases, leaving 11 bases not matched to a gene. Germline CDR1 and CDR2: SGHVS and FQNEAQ. The CDR3 nucleotides read TGTGCCAGCAGCCTCCGACCGGGACAGGGTAACAATCAGCCCCAGCATTTT. Residues: CASSLRPGQGNNQPQHF.

This clone showed up just once. V is TRBV14 and J is TRBJ2-6; 7 positions match TRBD1. This CDR3 has 15 amino acids. Germline lookup yields CDR1 SGHDN and CDR2 FVKESK. With V trimmed by 9 bases and J by 0 bases, 5 bases remained unmatched. CDR3 bases: TGTGCCAGTTTACAGGGGTTCTCTGGGGCCAACGTCCTGACTTTC. This gives the protein CASLQGFSGANVLTF.

This chain joins TRBV25-1 and TRBJ1-6, with D possibly matching TRBD1 (5 bases). CDR1 is MGHDK and CDR2 is SYGVNS in the germline V gene. The CDR3 runs 14 residues. V was trimmed by 6 bases and J by 6 bases, leaving 12 bases between them. The CDR3 nucleotides read TGTGCCAGCAGACCGACAGTCTTTAATTCACCCCTCCACTTT. This sequence encodes CASRPTVFNSPLHF.

This clone was seen a few times. The chain combines TRBV14 with TRBJ1-3; the D is unclear. The CDR3 sequence is 13 residues long. V lost 5 bases, J lost 5 bases, and 10 bases lay in between. CDR1 and CDR2 (germline): SGHDN, FVKESK. DNA of the CDR3: TGTGCCAGCAGCTTCTACACCCGAAACACCATATATTTT. Translating it yields CASSFYTRNTIYF.

V usage is TRBV28 and J usage is TRBJ2-5; 7 bases fit TRBD2. The V gene's germline CDR1 is MDHEN and CDR2 SYDVKM. The V segment lost 2 bases and the J segment 5 bases; nucleotides outside the gene matches: 5. CDR3 length: 14 residues. This CDR3 reads CASSLAGEGETQYF. CDR3 DNA sequence: TGTGCCAGCAGTTTAGCGGGAGAGGGGGAGACCCAGTACTTC.

The CDR3 nucleotides are TGTGCCAGCAGCCCGGTCACGGGGGGGGGCAAATACAATGAGCAGTTCTTC. Protein sequence: CASSPVTGGGKYNEQFF. The chain recombines TRBV11-2 with TRBJ2-1; TRBD2 agrees at 8 bases. The CDR3 runs 17 residues. Germline lookup yields CDR1 SGHAT and CDR2 FQNNGV. Germline trimming cut 5 bases from V and 4 bases from J; bases unmatched to any gene: 13.

This chain uses TRBV28 with TRBJ1-4; 8 bases are shared with TRBD1. J was trimmed by 7 bases and V by 5 bases; bases with no gene match: 9. Germline CDR1 MDHEN, CDR2 SYDVKM. The CDR3 runs 15 residues. The CDR3 sequence: CASSTWTGSGEKLFF. CDR3 DNA: TGTGCCAGCAGTACCTGGACAGGGTCGGGTGAAAAACTGTTTTTT.

CDR3 region: CASSGSTSSYEQYF. The CDR3 DNA reads TGTGCCAGCAGCGGGTCTACTAGCTCCTACGAGCAGTACTTC. J is TRBJ2-7 and V is TRBV28; possible D gene TRBD2, 5 bases. CDR1 MDHEN and CDR2 SYDVKM come from the germline V gene. The ends were cut back, 6 bases at V and 0 bases at J, with 12 bases in the middle. The CDR3 consists of 14 residues.

CDR3 in amino acids: CASSVGVAGGLGEQYF. The CDR3 coding sequence is TGTGCCAGCAGCGTAGGGGTAGCGGGAGGCCTGGGGGAGCAGTACTTC. V and J are TRBV9 and TRBJ2-7, with TRBD2 identical over 10 bases. This CDR3 contains 16 residues. The V segment lost 0 bases and the J segment 7 bases; nucleotides outside the gene matches: 10. Germline V gene data show CDR1 as SGDLS and CDR2 as YYNGEE.

The CDR3 DNA follows: TGCAGCGTTCGATATGGAGGGAACACTGAAGCTTTCTTT. Protein product: CSVRYGGNTEAFF. The chain carries TRBV29-1 and TRBJ1-1; no definite D call. Germline CDR1 reads SQVTM; CDR2 reads ANQGSEA. Trimming left V 5 bases short and J 1 base short, with 11 bases between. The CDR3 is 13 amino acids.

This clone has only one observation. Other DNA sequences from this sample encode an identical CDR3 as well. The rearrangement uses TRBV7-9 and TRBJ2-5; D perhaps matches TRBD2 (5 bases). V was pared by 2 bases and J by 3 bases, with 7 bases between. The CDR3 covers 13 residues. CDR1 is SEHNR, CDR2 FQNEAQ, per germline (reference sequence). The CDR3 spells CASSLRAEETQYF. The CDR3 DNA reads TGTGCCAGCAGCTTAAGAGCGGAAGAGACCCAGTACTTC. Together with reference TRBV7-9 and TRBJ2-5, the CDR3 gives the full variable domain: DTGVSQNPRHKITKRGQNVTFRCDPISEHNRLYWYRQTLGQGPEFLTYFQNEAQLEKSRLLSDRFSAERPKGSFSTLEIQRTEQGDSAMYLCASSLRAEETQYFGPGTRLLVL.

Here the CDR3 reads CASSGGGWSQQYF. The CDR3 nucleotides are TGTGCCAGCAGCGGAGGGGGCTGGTCTCAGCAGTATTTT. The V call is TRBV11-2, the J call TRBJ2-3; the D gene is possibly TRBD1 (7 bases). Germline loops: CDR1 SGHAT, CDR2 FQNNGV. The CDR3 has 13 residues. V was clipped by 5 bases and J by 11 bases, with 17 bases between them.

A remark on this clone: This specimen includes other DNA sequences encoding the same CDR3. The chain is built from TRBV20-1 and TRBJ2-3; D gene unclear. Germline lookup yields CDR1 DFQATT and CDR2 SNEGSKA (reference sequence). The CDR3 has 11 amino acids. Trimming left V 1 base short and J 6 bases short, with 5 bases between. CDR3 sequence reads: CSARGRDTQYF. CDR3 nucleotide sequence: TGCAGTGCTAGAGGGCGGGATACGCAGTATTTT.

The CDR3 DNA reads as TGTGCCAGCAGCCCCCGGACTAACAATGAGCAGTTCTTC. Residues: CASSPRTNNEQFF. The chain is built from TRBV9 and TRBJ2-1; D might be TRBD2 (6 bases). Germline V lookup: CDR1 SGDLS, CDR2 YYNGEE. V shed 4 bases and J shed 5 bases, with 10 bases lying between them. The CDR3 spans 13 residues.

This clone occurred once. The chain employs TRBV5-4 and TRBJ2-1, with TRBD2 identical over 12 bases. Trimming at V came to 6 bases and at J to 9 bases, leaving 10 bases not matched to a gene. The CDR3 extends over 15 amino acids. Germline V CDR1 and CDR2: SGHNT, YYREEE (reference sequence). The CDR3 DNA sequence: TGTGCCAGCACCCTGACTAGCGGGAGACTCGGTGAGCAGTTCTTC. It encodes CASTLTSGRLGEQFF.

The V and J genes are TRBV19 and TRBJ2-3, with 13 bases aligning to TRBD2. Losses at the gene ends were 7 bases for V and 2 bases for J; bases not matched to a gene: 3. The CDR3 runs 15 residues. The germline gives CDR1 LNHDA, CDR2 SQIVND (reference sequence). The CDR3 loop reads CASTGTSGVTDTQYF. In DNA form, the CDR3 reads TGTGCCAGTACCGGGACTAGCGGGGTCACAGATACGCAGTATTTT.

V gene TRBV7-3 combines with J gene TRBJ2-1; 10 positions match TRBD1. This CDR3 has 15 amino acids. The junction had 2 bases not matched to a gene; V was cut back by 4 bases and J by 2 bases. Germline V lookup: CDR1 SGHTA, CDR2 FQGTGA. The CDR3 bases are TGTGCCAGCAGCTGGACAGGGGGTACCTACAATGAGCAGTTCTTC. Translated: CASSWTGGTYNEQFF.

A note on this clone: One junction end disagrees with the germline gene, perhaps due to a read error. This chain links TRBV6-5 with TRBJ2-7; TRBD2 matches at 7 bases. The CDR3 contains 15 residues. CDR1 and CDR2 from the germline V gene are MNHEY and SVGAGI. Here the CDR3 reads CASSYTGLGPYEQHF. CDR3 DNA: TGTGCCAGCAGTTACACAGGACTAGGACCCTACGAGCAGCACTTC.